This T cell receptor (beta chain) appears in the sequencing data of a study of molecular identifiers for immune sequencing clone quantification (dated by TCRdb to 2016 to 2018). With regard to the full study: For a replicate experiment, RNA from 20,000 or 100,000 naive CD8 T cells was divided into five aliquots, and four of the five aliquots were sequenced. This methods study benchmarked molecular-identifier clustering-based TCR repertoire sequencing (MIDCIRS) and TCR RNA copy counting, using CD8 T cells to do so.

Libraries came from PCR. The run used a NextSeq 500. Preparation of bulk TCR libraries followed a previously described approach, with the TCR primers listed in Table S5. Total RNA was purified with the Qiagen AllPrep DNA/RNA kit. Before any analysis, reads coming from multiple sequencing runs of the same library were combined into one pool. In the source study's methods: Reads were retained only if the reads had an exact TCR constant sequence, and the retained reads were trimmed to 150 nt and grouped according to their 12-nt molecular barcodes. Reads inside each barcode group were sub-clustered using a 15% Levenshtein threshold, and a quality-weighted consensus sequence was constructed for each RNA molecule. Non-functional sequences were excluded, and lower-count sequences lying one edit away from another sequence were also excluded. Based on fitting two negative binomial distributions, any barcode sub-cluster with under 20% of the maximum read count was discarded. TCRdb trimmed the raw reads at Q25, called clones with MiXCR and kept productive beta chains. Each CDR3 protein appears once, grouped with its most common genes and DNA. None of the V and J calls come from the authors' own analysis; TCRdb made them. Across this sample there are tens of thousands of distinct CDR3 sequences, with 24% seen only once. The ten largest clones capture 0.85% to 1% of the sample.

Broader findings and caveats from the paper: Naive libraries contained spiked-in Jurkat TCR RNA (more than 9 copies' worth), which is not part of the donor repertoire. Modeling gave around 3.3 recovered TCR RNA copies per cell versus 7.5 to 10 by digital PCR, implying around 33% capture efficiency. Spiked-in Jurkat TCR RNA equivalent to a single cell was reported to be detectable even among 980,000 or so naive CD8 T cells. Highly expanded clone sizes could be underestimated if identical TCR molecules share a barcode. In CMV-specific effector cells, over 99% of molecules were held by clones above 20 RNA copies, whereas under 1% of molecules were held by such clones in naive cells. When barcode sub-clustering was not used, chimeric consensus sequences inflated TCR diversity, with chimeras reaching as high as 47%.

Naive CD8 T cell libraries were made from 20,000 to 1,000,000 sorted cells using 10%, 30% or 50% of purified RNA. Naive CD8 T cells were FACS-sorted as CD8+CD4-CCR7+CD45RA+ on a BD FACSAria II into RLT Plus buffer. Approximately nine TCR copies' worth of Jurkat RNA were spiked into roughly 17,000-1,100,000 naive CD8 T cell samples to test detection sensitivity. CD8 T cells were enriched with RosetteSep CD8+ T Cell Enrichment Cocktail and Ficoll-Paque, followed by ACK red cell lysis. This clonotype was seen at least ten times. The antigen it recognizes is unknown. No clone much larger than this one lies a single base away; base qualities are absent. The sequence came from a human donor in good health. Some libraries in this study had Jurkat cell RNA spiked in. Sequenced input: naive CD8+ T cells from blood, with Jurkat cell RNA spiked in. The sample's cell subset or site, from its label and the paper: FACS-sorted CD8+CD4-CCR7+CD45RA+ naive T cells.

The CDR3 region has the sequence CASSLRTSGGVYYEQFF. The nucleotides are TGTGCCAGCAGCTTAAGGACTAGCGGGGGGGTCTATTATGAGCAGTTCTTC. The chain is made from TRBV7-8 and TRBJ2-1, and 15 junction bases match TRBD2. The germline V gene encodes CDR1 SGHVS and CDR2 FQNEAQ. The germline V and J ends show losses of 2 bases and 8 bases respectively, and no gene match explains 7 bases of the junction. The CDR3 runs 17 residues from the cysteine to the phenylalanine. The entry retains the CDR3 DNA only, 51 bases that are in frame from base 1.